This T cell receptor (beta chain) was captured by sequencing in a study of vaccination and CD4 T cells after COVID-19. This clonotype was observed once. Its target is not known. An Oncomine TCR Beta short-read assay was used to sequence the DNA from cultured CD4+ T cells. TCRdb analysed the PCR reads with MiXCR anew, one entry per CDR3 protein. This table has 7,500 or so distinct CDR3 sequences, around 41% appearing once. The treatment denotes: approximately nine-day PBMC culture with coronavirus spike peptide pools or control peptides (ViraFEST assay). One should note that the unexposed donor's CD4+ T cells were collected before the COVID-19 pandemic (2011-2018). For ViraFEST, peptide pools expanded antigen-specific T cells, after which the TCRs were sequenced. Investigators isolated CD4+ T cells by negative selection after approximately 11 days of culture. Overall study findings and caveats: Of the reactive clones in convalescent patients, a median about 90% showed up only post-vaccination. Convalescent patients had 304 of 307 vaccine-specific clones showing spike mono-reactivity.

From germline, CDR1 is DFQATT and CDR2 SNEGSKA (reference sequence). The CDR3 consists of 11 residues. This chain connects TRBV20-1 to TRBJ1-1, with unresolved D. The receptor was isolated from a human donor in good health. What was sequenced was CD4+ T cells from blood, cultured in vitro. The CDR3 nucleotides are TGCAGCGCAGAATTGGGCACTGAAGCTTTCTTT. Translation gives CSAELGTEAFF.